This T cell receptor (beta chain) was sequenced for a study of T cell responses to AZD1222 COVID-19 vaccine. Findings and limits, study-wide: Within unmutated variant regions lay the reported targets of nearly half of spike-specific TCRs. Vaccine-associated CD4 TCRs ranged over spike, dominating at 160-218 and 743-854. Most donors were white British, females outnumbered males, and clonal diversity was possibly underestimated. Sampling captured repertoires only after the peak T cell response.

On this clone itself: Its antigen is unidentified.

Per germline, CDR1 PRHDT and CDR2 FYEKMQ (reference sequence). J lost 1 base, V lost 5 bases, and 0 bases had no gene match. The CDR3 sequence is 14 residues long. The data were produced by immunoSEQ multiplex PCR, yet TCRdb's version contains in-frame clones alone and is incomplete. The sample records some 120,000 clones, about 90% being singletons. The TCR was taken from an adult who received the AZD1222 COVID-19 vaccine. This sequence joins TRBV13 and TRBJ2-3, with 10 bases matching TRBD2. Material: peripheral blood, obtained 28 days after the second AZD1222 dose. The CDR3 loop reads CASSGTSGTDTQYF. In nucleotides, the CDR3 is TGTGCCAGCAGCGGGACTAGCGGCACAGATACGCAGTATTTT. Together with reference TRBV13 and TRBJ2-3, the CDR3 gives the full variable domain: AAGVIQSPRHLIKEKRETATLKCYPIPRHDTVYWYQQGPGQDPQFLISFYEKMQSDKGSIPDRFSAQQFSDYHSELNMSSLELGDSALYFCASSGTSGTDTQYFGPGTRLTVL.